Here is one T cell receptor (beta chain) with its context. Data came from immunoSEQ multiplex PCR; TCRdb stores just in-frame clones and leaves some out. The table lists around 100,000 clones, 80% to 95% of them singletons. This CDR3 is 14 amino acids long. V was clipped by 2 bases and J by 7 bases, with 14 bases between them. From germline, CDR1 is MNHEY and CDR2 SMNVEV (reference sequence). This sample is drawn from a study of T cell responses to AZD1222 COVID-19 vaccine. The V gene is TRBV27, the J gene TRBJ1-2, with D tentatively TRBD1 (5 bases). The sequence derives from an adult in good health. Specimen: peripheral blood, collected on day 0 of AZD1222 vaccination. DNA for the CDR3: TGTGCCAGCAGTTTACCCGGAGGGGTAGGTGGCTACACCTTC. Protein: CASSLPGGVGGYTF.